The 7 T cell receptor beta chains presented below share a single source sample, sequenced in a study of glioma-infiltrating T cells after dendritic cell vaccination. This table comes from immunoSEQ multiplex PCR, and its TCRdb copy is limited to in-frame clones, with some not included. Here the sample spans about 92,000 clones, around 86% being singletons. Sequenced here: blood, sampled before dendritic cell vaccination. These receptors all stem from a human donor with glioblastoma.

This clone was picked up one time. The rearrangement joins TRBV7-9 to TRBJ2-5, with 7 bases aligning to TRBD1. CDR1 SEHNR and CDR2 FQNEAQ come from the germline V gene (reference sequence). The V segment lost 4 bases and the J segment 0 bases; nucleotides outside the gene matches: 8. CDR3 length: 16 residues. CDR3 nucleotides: TGTGCCAGCAGCTCAGCCGACGGGACAGACCAAGAGACCCAGTACTTC. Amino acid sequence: CASSSADGTDQETQYF.

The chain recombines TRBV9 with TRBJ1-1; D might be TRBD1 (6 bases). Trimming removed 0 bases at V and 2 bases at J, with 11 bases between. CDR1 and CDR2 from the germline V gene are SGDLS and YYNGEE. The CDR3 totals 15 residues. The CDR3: CASSVATGANTEAFF. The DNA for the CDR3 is TGTGCCAGCAGCGTAGCGACAGGCGCAAACACTGAAGCTTTCTTT.

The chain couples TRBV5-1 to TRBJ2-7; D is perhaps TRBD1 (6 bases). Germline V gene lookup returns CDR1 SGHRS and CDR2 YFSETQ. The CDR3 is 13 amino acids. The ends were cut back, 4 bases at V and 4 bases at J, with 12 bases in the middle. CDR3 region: CASSAVTGYEQYF. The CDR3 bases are TGCGCCAGCAGCGCGGTGACAGGTTACGAGCAGTACTTC.

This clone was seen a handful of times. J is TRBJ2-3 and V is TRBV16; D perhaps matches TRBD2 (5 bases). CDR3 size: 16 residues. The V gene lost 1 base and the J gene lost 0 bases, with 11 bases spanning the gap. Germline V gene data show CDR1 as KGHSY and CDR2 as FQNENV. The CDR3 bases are TGTGCCAGCAGCCAATACGGGAAAACTAGCACAGATACGCAGTATTTT. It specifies CASSQYGKTSTDTQYF.

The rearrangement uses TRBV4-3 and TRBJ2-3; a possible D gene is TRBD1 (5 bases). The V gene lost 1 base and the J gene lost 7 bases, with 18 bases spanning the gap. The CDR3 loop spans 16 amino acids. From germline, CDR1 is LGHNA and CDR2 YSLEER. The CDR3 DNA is TGCGCCAGCAGCCAAGGCAGGGCCAATTATGGAAATACGCAGTATTTT. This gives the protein CASSQGRANYGNTQYF.

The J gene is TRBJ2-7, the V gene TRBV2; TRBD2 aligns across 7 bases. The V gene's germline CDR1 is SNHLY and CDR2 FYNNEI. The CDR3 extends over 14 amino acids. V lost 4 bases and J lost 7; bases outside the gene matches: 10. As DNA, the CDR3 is TGTGCCAGCAGTGTAGCGGGCTCGGTGGGTGAGCAGTACTTC. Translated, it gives CASSVAGSVGEQYF.

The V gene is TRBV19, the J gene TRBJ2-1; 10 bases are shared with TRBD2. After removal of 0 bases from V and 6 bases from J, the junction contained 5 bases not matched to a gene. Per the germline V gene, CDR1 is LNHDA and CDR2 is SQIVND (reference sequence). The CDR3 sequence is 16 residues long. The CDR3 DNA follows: TGTGCCAGTAGTATAGAGCCGGGACTAGCGTCCAATGAGCAGTTCTTC. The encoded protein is CASSIEPGLASNEQFF.